Each of the 7 T cell receptor beta chains below was sequenced from the same sample in a study of T cell responses to AZD1222 COVID-19 vaccine (dated by TCRdb to the early 2020s). Receptor libraries were prepared by the immunoSEQ multiplex PCR assay. In its TCRdb copy, this immuneACCESS table keeps in-frame sequences only and misses some clones. Where compared with another copy, unresolved V genes explain less than half of these, and the others have no known cause. This sample comprises about 140,000 clones, almost 90% of them detected only once. The ten largest account for approximately 3.5% of the sample. Taken with the paper, the label for time point translates to: baseline before first vaccination. Sequences were derived from peripheral blood, sampled on day 0 of AZD1222 vaccination. These receptor sequences come from an adult in good health.

This chain links TRBV7-9 with TRBJ2-2; D not certain. CDR1 is SEHNR, CDR2 FQNEAQ, per germline (reference sequence). Trimming removed 2 bases at V and 1 base at J, with 8 bases between. This CDR3 spans 15 amino acids. CDR3 in amino acids: CASSLPHGNTGELFF. In DNA, the CDR3 is TGTGCCAGCAGCTTACCACACGGGAACACCGGGGAGCTGTTTTTT.

This clone was recorded a few times. This chain uses TRBV9 with TRBJ2-1; D is uncertain. V was clipped by 0 bases and J by 1 base, with 5 bases between them. Germline V gives CDR1 SGDLS, CDR2 YYNGEE. There are 14 residues in the CDR3. CDR3 region: CASSVDGSYNEQFF. CDR3 DNA: TGTGCCAGCAGCGTAGACGGGTCCTACAATGAGCAGTTCTTC.

V gene TRBV29-1 combines with J gene TRBJ1-1, with 9 bases matching TRBD1. Germline CDR1 and CDR2: SQVTM and ANQGSEA. The CDR3 contains 15 residues. V gave up 7 bases and J gave up 2 bases; unmatched junction bases: 11. CDR3 protein: CSAAGTGFLNTEAFF. The CDR3, as DNA: TGCAGCGCTGCCGGGACAGGGTTCCTCAACACTGAAGCTTTCTTT. Full variable domain (remainder filled in from reference TRBV29-1 and TRBJ1-1): SAVISQKPSRDICQRGTSLTIQCQVDSQVTMMFWYRQQPGQSLTLIATANQGSEATYESGFVIDKFPISRPNLTFSTLTVSNMSPEDSSIYLCSAAGTGFLNTEAFFGQGTRLTVV.

The chain carries TRBV5-1 and TRBJ2-1; 10 bases fit TRBD2. This CDR3 is built from 15 residues. CDR1 SGHRS and CDR2 YFSETQ come from the germline V gene. V shed 5 bases and J 6 bases; nucleotides not matched to a gene: 8. For the CDR3, the DNA is TGCGCCAGCAGTGCTAGCGGGAGCAGAATCAATGAGCAGTTCTTC. Its translation is CASSASGSRINEQFF.

V usage is TRBV7-9 and J usage is TRBJ1-4, with D tentatively TRBD1 (6 bases). The V and J ends lost 2 bases and 10 bases respectively, with 20 bases between them. The CDR3 extends over 16 amino acids. Germline values: CDR1 SEHNR, CDR2 FQNEAQ (reference sequence). The DNA for the CDR3 is TGTGCCAGCAGCTTAAGGGGGGACTCCACCGACGGAAAACTGTTTTTT. Amino acid sequence: CASSLRGDSTDGKLFF.

This clone was counted a few times. This chain uses TRBV11-3 with TRBJ2-7, with D perhaps matching TRBD2 (5 bases). V was shortened by 2 bases and J by 5 bases, with 10 bases between the two germline ends. The CDR3 has 13 residues. Germline values: CDR1 SGHNT, CDR2 YENEEA. The CDR3 spells CASSLSGFNEQYF. The CDR3 DNA follows: TGTGCCAGCAGCTTAAGCGGTTTCAACGAGCAGTACTTC.

The rearrangement joins TRBV10-3 to TRBJ1-2; D perhaps matches TRBD1 (6 bases). The germline V gene has CDR1 ENHRY and CDR2 SYGVKD. This CDR3 contains 13 residues. The ends were cut back, 7 bases at V and 2 bases at J, with 11 bases in the middle. The CDR3 sequence is CAITGTPNYGYTF. In nucleotides, the CDR3 is TGTGCCATCACCGGGACACCGAACTATGGCTACACCTTC.